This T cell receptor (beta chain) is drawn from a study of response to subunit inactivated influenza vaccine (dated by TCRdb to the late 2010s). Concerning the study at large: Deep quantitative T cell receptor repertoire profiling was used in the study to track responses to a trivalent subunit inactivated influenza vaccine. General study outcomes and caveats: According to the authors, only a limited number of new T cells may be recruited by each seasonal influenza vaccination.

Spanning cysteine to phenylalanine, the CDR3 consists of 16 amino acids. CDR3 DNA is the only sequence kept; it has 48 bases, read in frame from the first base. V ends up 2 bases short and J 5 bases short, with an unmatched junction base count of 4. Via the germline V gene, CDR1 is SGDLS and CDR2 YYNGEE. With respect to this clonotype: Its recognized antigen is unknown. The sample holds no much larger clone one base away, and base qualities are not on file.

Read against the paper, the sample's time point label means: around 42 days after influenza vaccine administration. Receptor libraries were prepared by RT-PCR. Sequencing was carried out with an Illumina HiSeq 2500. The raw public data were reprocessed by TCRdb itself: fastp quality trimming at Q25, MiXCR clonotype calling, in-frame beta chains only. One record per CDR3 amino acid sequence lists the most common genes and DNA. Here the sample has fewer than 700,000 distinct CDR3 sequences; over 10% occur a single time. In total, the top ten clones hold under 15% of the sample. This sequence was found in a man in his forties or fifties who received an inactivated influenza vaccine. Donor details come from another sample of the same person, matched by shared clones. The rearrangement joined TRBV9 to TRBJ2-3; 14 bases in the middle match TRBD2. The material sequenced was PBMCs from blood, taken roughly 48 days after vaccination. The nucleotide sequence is TGTGCCAGCAGCGTTGGGACTAGCGGGAGTATAGATACGCAGTATTTT. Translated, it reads CASSVGTSGSIDTQYF.